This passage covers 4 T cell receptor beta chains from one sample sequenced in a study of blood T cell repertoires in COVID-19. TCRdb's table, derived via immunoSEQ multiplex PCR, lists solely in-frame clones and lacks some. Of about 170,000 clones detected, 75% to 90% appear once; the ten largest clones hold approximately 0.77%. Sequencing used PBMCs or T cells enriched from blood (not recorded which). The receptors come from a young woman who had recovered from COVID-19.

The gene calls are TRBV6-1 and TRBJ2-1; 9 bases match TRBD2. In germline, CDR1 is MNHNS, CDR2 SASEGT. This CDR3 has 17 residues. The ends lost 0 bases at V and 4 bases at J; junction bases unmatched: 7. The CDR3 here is CASSEALPLAGYNEQFF. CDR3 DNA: TGTGCCAGCAGTGAAGCGCTTCCTCTAGCGGGATACAATGAGCAGTTCTTC.

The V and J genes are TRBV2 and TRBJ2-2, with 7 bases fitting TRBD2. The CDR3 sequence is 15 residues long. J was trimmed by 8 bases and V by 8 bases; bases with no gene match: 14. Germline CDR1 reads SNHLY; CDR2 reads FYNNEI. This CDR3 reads CASGEGRNLGGELFF. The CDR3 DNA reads TGTGCCAGCGGGGAGGGAAGAAACTTAGGGGGGGAGCTGTTTTTT. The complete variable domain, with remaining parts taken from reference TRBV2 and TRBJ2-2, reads EPEVTQTPSHQVTQMGQEVILRCVPISNHLYFYWYRQILGQKVEFLVSFYNNEISEKSEIFDDQFSVERPDGSNFTLKIRSTKLEDSAMYFCASGEGRNLGGELFFGEGSRLTVL.

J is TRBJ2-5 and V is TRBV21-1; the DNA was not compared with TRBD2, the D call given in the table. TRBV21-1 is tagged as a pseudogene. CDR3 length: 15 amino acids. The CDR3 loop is CASSKGEEYQETQYF. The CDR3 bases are TGTGCCAGCAGCAAAGGAGAGGAGTACCAAGAGACCCAGTACTTC.

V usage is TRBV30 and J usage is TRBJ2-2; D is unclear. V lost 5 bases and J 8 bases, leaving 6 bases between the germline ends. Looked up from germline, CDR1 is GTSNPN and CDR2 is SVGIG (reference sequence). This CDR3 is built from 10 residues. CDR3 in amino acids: CAWAQGELFF. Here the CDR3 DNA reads TGTGCCTGGGCCCAAGGGGAGCTGTTTTTT.